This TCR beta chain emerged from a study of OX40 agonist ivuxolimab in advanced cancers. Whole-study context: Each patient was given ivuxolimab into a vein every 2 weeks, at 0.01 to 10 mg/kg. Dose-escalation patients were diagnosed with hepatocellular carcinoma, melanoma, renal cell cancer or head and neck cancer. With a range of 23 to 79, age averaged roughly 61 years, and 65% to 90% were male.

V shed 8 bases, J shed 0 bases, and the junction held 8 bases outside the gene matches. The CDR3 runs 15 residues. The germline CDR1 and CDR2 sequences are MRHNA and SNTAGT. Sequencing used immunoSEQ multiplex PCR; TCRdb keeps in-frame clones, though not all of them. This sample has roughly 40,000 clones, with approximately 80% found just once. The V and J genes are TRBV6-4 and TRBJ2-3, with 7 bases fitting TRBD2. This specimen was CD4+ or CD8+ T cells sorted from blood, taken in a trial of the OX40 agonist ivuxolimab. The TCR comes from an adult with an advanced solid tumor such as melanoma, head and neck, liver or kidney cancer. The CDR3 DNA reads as TGTGCCAGCGCCCCCGGGACTATGAGCACAGATACGCAGTATTTT. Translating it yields CASAPGTMSTDTQYF.